Detailed here is one TCR beta chain. The count of this clone is one. This clone's antigen is unknown. Per-base quality was not reported, and no clone a single base away is much larger than it. The CDR3 starts with the cysteine, ends with the phenylalanine, and has 17 residues. The CDR3 DNA has 51 bases and is translated from base 1. The junction shows trimming of 6 bases on V and 3 bases on J, and the gene matches do not reach 14 bases of it. Looking up the germline V gene yields CDR1 SNHLY and CDR2 FYNNEI. The protocol used for the library was the immunoSEQ multiplex PCR assay. T cell repertoires were profiled with deep sequencing of rearranged TCR beta loci together with multiparametric flow cytometry. What TCRdb holds here is the immuneACCESS table cut down to in-frame rearrangements. Part of the clones is not present; checked against another copy, under half of the missing clones reflect an unresolved V gene, and the others are unexplained. A total of more than 45,000 clones appear in this sample, roughly 83% of them only once. The ten largest clones add up to approximately 2% of the sample.

This record belongs to a study of lymphopenia after photon versus proton radiotherapy (dated by TCRdb to about 2019). Looking at the study overall: Photon and proton radiation therapy were compared by the study for their immunological effects in patients with gastrointestinal tumors who developed high-grade lymphopenia. The cohort included approximately 18 patients with gastrointestinal tumors who developed lymphopenia after receiving either photon or proton therapy. The study was designed to characterize how the impact on the immune system differs between the two radiation modalities. General study outcomes and caveats: Across the cohort, among patients who died, a greater drop in TCR diversity after the nadir was inversely correlated with overall survival time. The survival association was assessed only in patients who died, and better survival with proton therapy was presented by the authors as a possibility rather than a demonstrated result. During treatment, patients who received proton therapy stayed relatively stable, whereas patients who received photon therapy lost naive T cells and TCR diversity and gained effector/memory populations. After the lymphocyte count nadir, oligoclonal expansion, especially of CD8+ Temra cells, was observed in photon-treated repertoires, and the drop in diversity was driven by this expansion.

The source material was peripheral blood, sampled from a patient treated with proton-based radiotherapy. The source is a man aged 55 to 70 with pancreatic cancer. This chain is built from TRBV2 and TRBJ2-7, and 10 bases in between align with TRBD1. The DNA reads TGTGCCAGCAGACCGACCGGGACAGGGGTGGGGTTCTACGAGCAGTACTTC. Its protein is CASRPTGTGVGFYEQYF.